This T cell receptor (beta chain) derives from a study of shared clonotypes between healthy human individuals. Comments on this clone: Its antigen is not identified.

V lost 10 bases to trimming and J lost 1 base, with 8 bases between them. Germline CDR1 is SNHLY and CDR2 is FYNNEI. The CDR3 runs 11 residues. Points from the study as a whole: The researchers took only blood, and tissue repertoires probably look different. It was observed that approximately 5% of naive CD4 clonotypes were shared across a handful of donors.

The naive CD8 subset, CD45RO-negative cells positively selected for CCR7, excluded terminally differentiated effector memory CD45RA+ cells. For every subset, genomic DNA was evenly distributed across several immunoSEQ plates. The authors loaded 200 ng DNA, roughly 33,000 T cell genomes, into sorted-subset replicate PCRs. Assay: immunoSEQ multiplex PCR; the TCRdb copy retains only in-frame clones and omits some. Of fewer than 1 million clones detected, approximately 96% appear once; the ten largest clones hold about 0.25%. The specimen sequenced was naive CD8+ T cells sorted from blood. V gene TRBV2 combines with J gene TRBJ2-7; D remains unclear. The sequence came from a man aged 25 to 40 in good health. The CDR3 spells CAILISYEQYF. The CDR3 DNA sequence: TGTGCCATCTTAATTTCCTACGAGCAGTACTTC.